A single sample gave rise to the 23 T cell receptor beta chains below, sequenced in a study of Ad26.COV2.S vaccination and SARS-CoV-2 variants. Some clones are missing from TCRdb's copy, which holds only in-frame ones; the method was immunoSEQ multiplex PCR. Of 250,000 or so clones listed, roughly 89% are singletons. The treatment is: over 15 received Ad26.COV2.S at low or high dose, single or two shots; about 5 received placebo; per-sample allocation not given. After the first vaccine or placebo injection, samples were drawn on day 63. The sample consisted of peripheral blood, taken in a trial of Ad26.COV2.S vaccine versus placebo. The receptors stem from a person between 18 and 65 years old who received the Ad26.COV2.S COVID-19 vaccine or a placebo.

This rearrangement joins TRBV4-1 to TRBJ1-6; 7 nucleotides align to TRBD1. Trimming at V came to 6 bases and at J to 8 bases, leaving 16 bases not matched to a gene. The CDR3 has 17 residues. Germline loops: CDR1 MGHRA, CDR2 YSYEKL. CDR3: CASRSKILGGEDSPLHF. CDR3 DNA sequence: TGCGCCAGCAGATCCAAGATTCTAGGGGGCGAGGATTCACCCCTCCACTTT.

This clone came up once. The chain couples TRBV10-3 to TRBJ2-5, with TRBD2 matching 10 bases. V was clipped by 2 bases and J by 4 bases; unmatched bases: 7. This CDR3 region has 16 residues. Germline-derived CDR1 and CDR2 are ENHRY and SYGVKD. The DNA of the CDR3 is TGTGCCATCAGTGAGAGGGCTAGCGGGGGATCAGAGACCCAGTACTTC. This translates into CAISERASGGSETQYF.

The chain carries TRBV28 and TRBJ2-1, with TRBD2 matching over 11 bases. The CDR3 runs to 16 residues. After removal of 5 bases from V and 7 bases from J, the junction contained 10 bases not matched to a gene. Germline CDR1 MDHEN, CDR2 SYDVKM. In nucleotides, the CDR3 is TGTGCCAGCAGTACGGGGGGACTAGCGGTATTAAATGAGCAGTTCTTC. Translated: CASSTGGLAVLNEQFF.

V gene TRBV24-1 combines with J gene TRBJ2-1; 7 nucleotides match TRBD2. Germline assignment: CDR1 KGHDR and CDR2 SFDVKD. Germline trimming cut 7 bases from V and 8 bases from J; bases unmatched to any gene: 7. The CDR3 extends over 13 amino acids. This chain's CDR3 is CATRREPMDEQFF. DNA of the CDR3: TGTGCCACCAGGCGGGAGCCGATGGATGAGCAGTTCTTC.

The gene calls are TRBV3-1 (or the pseudogene TRBV3-2) and TRBJ2-2; D gene ambiguous. The V gene's germline CDR1 is LGHDT and CDR2 YNNKEL (reference sequence). V was cut by 4 bases and J by 1 base, with 10 bases left in between. CDR3 length: 15 amino acids. CDR3 nucleotide sequence: TGTGCCAGCAGCCCCCCGGACCTGAACACCGGGGAGCTGTTTTTT. It codes for CASSPPDLNTGELFF.

The chain carries TRBV15 and TRBJ2-5; 11 bases line up with TRBD1. Per germline, CDR1 LNHNV and CDR2 YYDKDF (reference sequence). V lost 5 bases, J lost 5 bases, and 7 bases stayed unmatched. The CDR3 is 15 amino acids. CDR3 protein: CATSPRTGGGETQYF. Written as DNA, the CDR3 is TGTGCCACCAGCCCCCGGACAGGGGGCGGGGAGACCCAGTACTTC.

This chain joins TRBV4-1 and TRBJ1-2; 12 nucleotides match TRBD1. The CDR3 consists of 17 residues. V shed 0 bases, J shed 4 bases, and the junction held 6 bases outside the gene matches. CDR1 is MGHRA, CDR2 YSYEKL, per germline. In nucleotides, the CDR3 is TGCGCCAGCAGCCAAGAGGGGGGGACAGGGGGCGCCTATGGCTACACCTTC. This codes for CASSQEGGTGGAYGYTF.

The gene calls are TRBV30 and TRBJ2-7, with D unclear. V was trimmed by 0 bases and J by 4 bases, leaving 1 base between them. The CDR3 spans 10 residues. Germline-derived CDR1 and CDR2 are GTSNPN and SVGIG (reference sequence). CDR3 region: CAWSVYEQYF. CDR3 DNA sequence: TGTGCCTGGAGTGTGTACGAGCAGTACTTC.

This chain connects TRBV7-8 to TRBJ1-2; no firm D call. Germline V lookup: CDR1 SGHVS, CDR2 FQNEAQ. Trimming cost V 3 bases and J 6 bases, with 17 bases left between them. The CDR3 covers 15 residues. CDR3 DNA: TGTGCCAGCAGCTTCTCTAGGACTGGAGCCAATGGCTACACCTTC. Protein sequence: CASSFSRTGANGYTF.

This clone was seen a single time. V is TRBV4-1 and J is TRBJ2-1; D gene uncertain. The CDR3 sequence is 13 residues long. V was shortened by 1 base and J by 2 bases, with 3 bases between the two germline ends. Germline lookup yields CDR1 MGHRA and CDR2 YSYEKL. CDR3 sequence reads: CASSQVPYNEQFF. The CDR3 DNA reads as TGCGCCAGCAGCCAAGTTCCCTACAATGAGCAGTTCTTC.

This chain connects TRBV18 to TRBJ1-2; D unclear. The CDR3 covers 15 residues. V shed 6 bases and J shed 6 bases, with 20 bases lying between them. The germline gives CDR1 KGHSH, CDR2 LQKENI. As DNA, the CDR3 is TGTGCCAGCTCCCCCTTAGATACGCCCATGAATGGCTACACCTTC. This translates into CASSPLDTPMNGYTF. The complete variable domain, with remaining parts taken from reference TRBV18 and TRBJ1-2, reads NAGVMQNPRHLVRRRGQEARLRCSPMKGHSHVYWYRQLPEEGLKFMVYLQKENIIDESGMPKERFSAEFPKEGPSILRIQQVVRGDSAAYFCASSPLDTPMNGYTFGSGTRLTVV.

The J gene is TRBJ2-3, the V gene TRBV5-1, with TRBD2 matching over 13 bases. J lost 7 bases, V lost 4 bases, and 12 bases had no gene match. From germline, CDR1 is SGHRS and CDR2 YFSETQ. There are 17 residues in the CDR3. This CDR3 is CASSPPRTSGGGNTQYF. The CDR3 coding sequence is TGCGCCAGCAGCCCCCCCCGGACTAGCGGGGGCGGAAATACGCAGTATTTT.

The chain employs TRBV5-4 and TRBJ1-1; D perhaps matches TRBD1 (5 bases). V was clipped by 0 bases and J by 4 bases, with 10 bases between them. Germline V lookup: CDR1 SGHNT, CDR2 YYREEE (reference sequence). This CDR3 comprises 14 residues. CDR3 protein: CASSLEVRGTEAFF. The CDR3 bases are TGTGCCAGCAGCTTGGAGGTTAGGGGCACTGAAGCTTTCTTT.

The chain is built from TRBV27 and TRBJ1-6; D not resolved. In germline, CDR1 is MNHEY, CDR2 SMNVEV (reference sequence). V dropped 5 bases and J dropped 0 bases, with 11 bases sitting between them. This CDR3 has 16 amino acids. DNA for the CDR3: TGTGCCAGCAGTCTCAGGCTCAGCTCCTATAATTCACCCCTCCACTTT. It translates to CASSLRLSSYNSPLHF.

The V call is TRBV21-1, the J call TRBJ1-1. TRBV21-1 is an annotated pseudogene. The CDR3 has 15 residues. The DNA for the CDR3 is TGTGCTAGCAGCAAAGTAACTCCCCTGATGGCTGAAGCTTTCTTT. It codes for CASSKVTPLMAEAFF.

This clone was picked up a small number of times. This chain connects TRBV5-1 to TRBJ1-3; D is undetermined. Trimming pared 0 bases from V and 2 bases from J, leaving 9 bases between. The CDR3 length is 15 residues. Germline V gene data show CDR1 as SGHRS and CDR2 as YFSETQ. The CDR3 protein is CASSLAEAAGNTIYF. DNA for the CDR3: TGCGCCAGCAGCTTGGCTGAGGCCGCTGGAAACACCATATATTTT.

The V and J genes are TRBV9 and TRBJ2-5, with D possibly being TRBD2 (5 bases). The germline V gene has CDR1 SGDLS and CDR2 YYNGEE. V was trimmed by 3 bases and J by 5 bases, leaving 14 bases between them. The length of the CDR3 is 14 residues. DNA of the CDR3: TGTGCCAGCAGCGCTGGGAGAGCCCGGGAGACCCAGTACTTC. Amino acids: CASSAGRARETQYF.

The rearrangement joins TRBV5-1 to TRBJ2-7, with D perhaps TRBD1 or TRBD2 (5 bases each). There are 15 residues in the CDR3. Trimming took 0 bases from V and 2 from J, leaving 12 bases between them. Germline loops: CDR1 SGHRS, CDR2 YFSETQ. In DNA form, the CDR3 reads TGCGCCAGCAGCTTGGGAGGGGACGGAGCCTACGAGCAGTACTTC. Its translation is CASSLGGDGAYEQYF.

The chain has TRBV4-3 and TRBJ2-2, with 11 nucleotides matching TRBD2. Losses at the gene ends were 4 bases for V and 2 bases for J; bases not matched to a gene: 6. CDR3 size: 17 residues. Germline assignment: CDR1 LGHNA and CDR2 YSLEER. This chain's CDR3 is CASSRLAGMINTGELFF. The CDR3 nucleotides read TGCGCCAGCAGCCGACTAGCGGGGATGATAAACACCGGGGAGCTGTTTTTT.

The J gene is TRBJ1-1, the V gene TRBV9; D gene ambiguous. Germline V gene sequence: CDR1 SGDLS, CDR2 YYNGEE. Trimming left V 4 bases short and J 0 bases short, with 13 bases between. This CDR3 is built from 15 residues. The CDR3 reads CASSYGRFMNTEAFF. The CDR3 DNA reads as TGTGCCAGCAGCTATGGACGGTTTATGAACACTGAAGCTTTCTTT.

The chain has TRBV7-8 and TRBJ2-1; D not resolved. Trimming cost V 5 bases and J 4 bases, with 15 bases left between them. The germline V gene encodes CDR1 SGHVS and CDR2 FQNEAQ. The CDR3 totals 15 residues. Here the CDR3 DNA reads TGTGCCAGCAGCCCCTCGAGCCTCGGATACAATGAGCAGTTCTTC. Translated: CASSPSSLGYNEQFF.

The chain joins TRBV19 to TRBJ2-2, with 10 bases matching TRBD1. V was pared by 7 bases and J by 4 bases, with 6 bases of the junction left unmatched. This CDR3 has 15 amino acids. The V gene's germline CDR1 is LNHDA and CDR2 SQIVND (reference sequence). In nucleotides, the CDR3 is TGTGCCAGTAAAGCCGGGACAGGGGCCACCGGGGAGCTGTTTTTT. Its protein product is CASKAGTGATGELFF. Variable domain in full (rest from reference TRBV19 and TRBJ2-2): DGGITQSPKYLFRKEGQNVTLSCEQNLNHDAMYWYRQDPGQGLRLIYYSQIVNDFQKGDIAEGYSVSREKKESFPLTVTSAQKNPTAFYLCASKAGTGATGELFFGEGSRLTVL.

The V and J genes are TRBV4-3 and TRBJ2-2; 10 bases agree with TRBD2. J was trimmed by 5 bases and V by 0 bases; bases with no gene match: 6. Germline CDR1 reads LGHNA; CDR2 reads YSLEER. CDR3 size: 17 residues. The DNA of the CDR3 is TGCGCCAGCAGCCAAGATATGGGACTAGCGCAAACCGGGGAGCTGTTTTTT. Its protein product is CASSQDMGLAQTGELFF.